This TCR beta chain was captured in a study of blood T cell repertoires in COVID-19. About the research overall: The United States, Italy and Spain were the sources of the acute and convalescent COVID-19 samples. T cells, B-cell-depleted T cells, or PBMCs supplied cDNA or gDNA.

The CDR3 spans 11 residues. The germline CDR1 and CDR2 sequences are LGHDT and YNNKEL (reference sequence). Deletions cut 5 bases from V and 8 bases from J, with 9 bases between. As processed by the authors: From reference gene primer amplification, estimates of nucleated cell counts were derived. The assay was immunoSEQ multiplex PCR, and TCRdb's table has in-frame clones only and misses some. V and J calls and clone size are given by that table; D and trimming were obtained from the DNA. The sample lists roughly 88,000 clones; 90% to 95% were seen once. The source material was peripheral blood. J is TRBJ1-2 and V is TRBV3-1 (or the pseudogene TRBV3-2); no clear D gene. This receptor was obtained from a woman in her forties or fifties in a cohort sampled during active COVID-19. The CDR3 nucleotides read TGTGCCAGCAGCTCCCCTCGGGGCTACACCTTC. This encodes CASSSPRGYTF.